This T cell receptor (beta chain) was retrieved from a study of CD8+ T cells in alopecia areata. Overall study findings and caveats: Scalp sequencing captures resident alphabeta T cells of normal skin too. Normal scalp showed lower clonality than lesional scalp, especially alopecia totalis/universalis. With patients, TCR sharing proved less clear than in mice, a difference possibly related to HLA.

This clone was seen many times. Antigen: not known. cDNA reverse transcribed from extracted RNA served as the sequencing template. Profiling relied on immunoSEQ multiplex PCR, and the TCRdb table lists in-frame clones only, not all of them. Counted here are some 160,000 clones, more than 55% occurring once; the ten biggest clones make up 36%. V was pared by 5 bases and J by 4 bases, with 8 bases of the junction left unmatched. The germline V gene encodes CDR1 SGHNT and CDR2 YENEEA. The CDR3 has 15 amino acids. PBMCs served as the source from which CD4+ and CD8+ T cells were sorted. This sequence originates from a human donor in good health. Sequencing was carried out using CD8+ T cells sorted from blood. This sequence joins TRBV11-3 and TRBJ1-5; 7 bases align to TRBD1. CDR3 in DNA: TGTGCCAGCAGCAACCCCGACAGGGCGAATCAGCCCCAGCATTTT. Residues: CASSNPDRANQPQHF.